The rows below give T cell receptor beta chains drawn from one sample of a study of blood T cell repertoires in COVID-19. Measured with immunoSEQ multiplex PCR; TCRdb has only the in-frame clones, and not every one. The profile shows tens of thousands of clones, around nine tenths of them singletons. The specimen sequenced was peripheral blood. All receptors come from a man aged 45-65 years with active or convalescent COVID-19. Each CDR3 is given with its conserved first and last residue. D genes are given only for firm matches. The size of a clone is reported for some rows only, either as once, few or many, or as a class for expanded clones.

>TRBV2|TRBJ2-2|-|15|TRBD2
TGTGCCAGCAGTAAGGGACTAGCGGGGGTCGGGGAGCTGTTTTTT
CASSKGLAGVGELFF
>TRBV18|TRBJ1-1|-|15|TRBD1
TGTGCCAGCTCACTTAACAGGGGGATGAACACTGAAGCTTTCTTT
CASSLNRGMNTEAFF
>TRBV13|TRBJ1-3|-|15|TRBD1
TGTGCCAGCAGCTTAGGTAGGGGGCGAGGAAACACCATATATTTT
CASSLGRGRGNTIYF
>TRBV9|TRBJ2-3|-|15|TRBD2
TGTGCCAGCACTTGGACTAGCGGGGCCTCAGATACGCAGTATTTT
CASTWTSGASDTQYF
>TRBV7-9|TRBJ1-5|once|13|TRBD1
TGTGCCAGCACCCTGGACAGGGGCCAGCCCCAGCATTTT
CASTLDRGQPQHF
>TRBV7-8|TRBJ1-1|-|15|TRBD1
TGTGCCAGCAGCTTAGTAGTGGCAGGGGGAGTTGAAGCTTTCTTT
CASSLVVAGGVEAFF
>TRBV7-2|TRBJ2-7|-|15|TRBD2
TGTGCCAGCAGCTTCATAGCGGGGGGAGGCTACGAGCAGTACTTC
CASSFIAGGGYEQYF
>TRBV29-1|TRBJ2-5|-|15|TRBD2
TGCAGCGTTGAGGCTAGCGGGGGGCCGCGGGAGACCCAGTACTTC
CSVEASGGPRETQYF
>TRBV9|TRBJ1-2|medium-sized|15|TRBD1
TGTGCCAGCAGCGCGGACAGGGGGCGCGCCTATGGCTACACCTTC
CASSADRGRAYGYTF
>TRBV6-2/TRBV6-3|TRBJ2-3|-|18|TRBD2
TGTGCCAGCAGTTACCCGGCTAGCGGGGGGGCGTATACAGATACGCAGTATTTT
CASSYPASGGAYTDTQYF
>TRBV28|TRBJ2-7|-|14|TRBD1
TGTGCCAGCAGCCCACACAGGGGCTCCTACGAGCAGTACTTC
CASSPHRGSYEQYF
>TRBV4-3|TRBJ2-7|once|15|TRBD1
TGCGCCAGCAGCCGCGAACAGGGGGCCGTCTACGAGCAGTACTTC
CASSREQGAVYEQYF
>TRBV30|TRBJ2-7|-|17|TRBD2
TGTGCCTGGAACTCCCGGGCTAGCGGGGGGGCCGGCGGCGAGCAGTACTTC
CAWNSRASGGAGGEQYF
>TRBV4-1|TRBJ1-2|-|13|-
TGCGCCAGCAGCCAACCACAGGGAAATGGCTACACCTTC
CASSQPQGNGYTF
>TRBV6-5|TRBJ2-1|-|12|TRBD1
TGTGCCAGCGGCGGACAGGTTGGGGAGCAGTTCTTC
CASGGQVGEQFF
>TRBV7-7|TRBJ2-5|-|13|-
TGTGCCAGCAGCTTAGATGCGGGGGAGACCCAGTACTTC
CASSLDAGETQYF
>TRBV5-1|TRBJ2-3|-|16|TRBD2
TGCGCCAGCAGCCGGATGGGAGGGCTTGGCACAGATACGCAGTATTTT
CASSRMGGLGTDTQYF
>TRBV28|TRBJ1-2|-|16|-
TGTGCCAGCAGTTTCCCCCCCGGACTGAGTAACTATGGCTACACCTTC
CASSFPPGLSNYGYTF
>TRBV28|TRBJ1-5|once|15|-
TGTGCCAGCAGTTTCAATACAGGTTCCGGTCAGCCCCAGCATTTT
CASSFNTGSGQPQHF
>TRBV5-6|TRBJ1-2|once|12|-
TGTGCCAGCAGCTTGGGTACAAATGGCTACACCTTC
CASSLGTNGYTF
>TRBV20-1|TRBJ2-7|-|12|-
TGCAGTGCTAGTGGGTCAGTCTACGAGCAGTACTTC
CSASGSVYEQYF
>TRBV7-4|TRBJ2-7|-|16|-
TGTGCCAGCAGCCCCCCCGGGTCCCGGGTCCCCTACGAGCAGTACTTC
CASSPPGSRVPYEQYF
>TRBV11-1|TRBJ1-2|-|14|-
TGTGCCAGCAGCTTAAGGTCAGCGAACGAGGGCTACACCTTC
CASSLRSANEGYTF
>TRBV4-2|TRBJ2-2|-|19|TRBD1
TGTGCCAGCAGCGCGGGCTGGGGGCAGGGGGCCTCGAACACCGGGGAGCTGTTTTTT
CASSAGWGQGASNTGELFF
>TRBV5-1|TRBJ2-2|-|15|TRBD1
TGCGCCAGCACCCAACAGGGGTATTTCACCGGGGAGCTGTTTTTT
CASTQQGYFTGELFF
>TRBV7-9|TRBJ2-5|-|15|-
TGTGCCAGCAGCTTAGGTATAGCGACGCGACAGACCCAGTACTTC
CASSLGIATRQTQYF
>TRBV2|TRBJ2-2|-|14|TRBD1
TGTGCCAGCAGTGGACAGGGGAACACCGGGGAGCTGTTTTTT
CASSGQGNTGELFF
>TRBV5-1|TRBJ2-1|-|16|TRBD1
TGCGCCAGCAGCTTGGAGGACAGGGGGCCATACAATGAGCAGTTCTTC
CASSLEDRGPYNEQFF
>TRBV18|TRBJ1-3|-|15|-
TGTGCCAGCTCACCAAAGACAGTCTCTGGAAACACCATATATTTT
CASSPKTVSGNTIYF
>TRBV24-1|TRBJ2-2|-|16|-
TGTGCCACCAGTCTGGCGGGGAGGTTGAGCACCGGGGAGCTGTTTTTT
CATSLAGRLSTGELFF
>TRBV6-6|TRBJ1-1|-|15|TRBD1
TGTGCCAGCAGACCAGCGTGGGACAGGAACACTGAAGCTTTCTTT
CASRPAWDRNTEAFF
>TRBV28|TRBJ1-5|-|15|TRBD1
TGTGCCAGCAGTAGACCACAGGGGGCCGATCAGCCCCAGCATTTT
CASSRPQGADQPQHF
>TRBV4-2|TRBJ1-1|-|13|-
TGTGCCAGCAGCCAAGATTTGGAAAGGGGAGCTTTCTTT
CASSQDLERGAFF
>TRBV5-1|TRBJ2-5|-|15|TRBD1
TGCGCCAGCAGTTCACAGGGGGCCAGCCAAGAGACCCAGTACTTC
CASSSQGASQETQYF
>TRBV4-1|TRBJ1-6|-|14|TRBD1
TGCGCCAGCAGCCTGGGACAGGGTGATTCACCCCTCCACTTT
CASSLGQGDSPLHF
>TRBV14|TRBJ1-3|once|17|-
TGTGCCAGCAGCCAATCCCATGGGACAACTTCTGGAAACACCATATATTTT
CASSQSHGTTSGNTIYF
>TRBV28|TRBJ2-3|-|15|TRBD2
TGTGCCAGCAGTCCCCCCGGACTAGCCACAGATACGCAGTATTTT
CASSPPGLATDTQYF
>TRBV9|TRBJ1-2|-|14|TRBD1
TGTGCCAGCAGCGCCGGGACAGCGAACTATGGCTACACCTTC
CASSAGTANYGYTF
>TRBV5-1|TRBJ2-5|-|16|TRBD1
TGCGCCAGCAGCTTGGGGGGACAGTTGAGCCAAGAGACCCAGTACTTC
CASSLGGQLSQETQYF
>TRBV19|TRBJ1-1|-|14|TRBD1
TGTGCCAGTAGTTTGGCAGGGGGGAACACTGAAGCTTTCTTT
CASSLAGGNTEAFF
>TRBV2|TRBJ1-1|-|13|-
TGTGCCAGCAGTACAGGTTTGTATACTGAAGCTTTCTTT
CASSTGLYTEAFF
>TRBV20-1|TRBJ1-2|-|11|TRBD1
TGCAGTGCTAGGCCGGGACAGAGCTACACCTTC
CSARPGQSYTF
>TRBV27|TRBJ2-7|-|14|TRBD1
TGTGCCAGCACGGGGCCGGGACAGCCCTACGAGCAGTACTTC
CASTGPGQPYEQYF
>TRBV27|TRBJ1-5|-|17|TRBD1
TGTGCCAGCAGTTGGGAACAAACAGGGGCTCCAAATCAGCCCCAGCATTTT
CASSWEQTGAPNQPQHF
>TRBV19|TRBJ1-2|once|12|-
TGTGCCAGTTCCGACAGAAACTATGGCTACACCTTC
CASSDRNYGYTF
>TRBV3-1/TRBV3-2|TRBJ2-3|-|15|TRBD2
TGTGCCAGCAGCCAAAGAAGCGGGGACACAGATACGCAGTATTTT
CASSQRSGDTDTQYF
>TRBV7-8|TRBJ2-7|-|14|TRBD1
TGTGCCAGCAGCTACCGGACAGGGGGACACGAGCAGTACTTC
CASSYRTGGHEQYF
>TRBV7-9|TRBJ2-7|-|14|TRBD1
TGTGCCAGCAGCGGGACAGGGGGCTGGTACGAGCAGTACTTC
CASSGTGGWYEQYF
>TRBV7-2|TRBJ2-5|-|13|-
TGTGCCAGCAGCCTAGGTGGGAGAGAGACCCAGTACTTC
CASSLGGRETQYF
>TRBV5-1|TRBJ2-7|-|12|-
TGCGCCAGCCGGGAATTTTCCTACGAGCAGTACTTC
CASREFSYEQYF
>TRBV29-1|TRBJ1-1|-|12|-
TGCAGCGTCTTTTGGGAGGGCACTGAAGCTTTCTTT
CSVFWEGTEAFF
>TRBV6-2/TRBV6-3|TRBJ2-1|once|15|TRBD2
TGTGCCAGCAGTAGAGCGGGGGGGACCTACAATGAGCAGTTCTTC
CASSRAGGTYNEQFF
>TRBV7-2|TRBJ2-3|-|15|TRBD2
TGTGCCAGCAGCCTTAGCGGGGGGTTTACAGATACGCAGTATTTT
CASSLSGGFTDTQYF
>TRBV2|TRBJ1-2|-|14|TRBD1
TGTGCCAGCAGTGAAGCCTCCTGGGGACAGGCGTACACCTTC
CASSEASWGQAYTF
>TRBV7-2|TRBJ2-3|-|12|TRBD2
TGTGCCAGCAGCTTAGTACTAGCGGAGCAGTATTTT
CASSLVLAEQYF
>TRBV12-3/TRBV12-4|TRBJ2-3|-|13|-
TGTGCCAGCAGTTTCGGGGGCACAGATACGCAGTATTTT
CASSFGGTDTQYF
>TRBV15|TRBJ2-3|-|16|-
TGTGCCACCAGCAGAGATAGCCGGGGTAGGTCAGATACGCAGTATTTT
CATSRDSRGRSDTQYF
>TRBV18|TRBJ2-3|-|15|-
TGTGCCAGCTCACCCTACAGACACCTCACAGATACGCAGTATTTT
CASSPYRHLTDTQYF
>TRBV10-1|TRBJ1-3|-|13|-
TGCGCCAGCAGGGCAGGGTCTGGAAACACCATATATTTT
CASRAGSGNTIYF
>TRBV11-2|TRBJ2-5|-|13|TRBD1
TGTGCCAGCAGAAAAGGGGGCTCCGAGACCCAGTACTTC
CASRKGGSETQYF